Below, 23 T cell receptor beta chains from the same sample are listed, as sequenced in a study of shared clonotypes between healthy human individuals. The method was immunoSEQ multiplex PCR; TCRdb's version includes in-frame clones alone and lacks a portion of them. Here the sample spans a few million clones, just over 90% being singletons. Input material: naive CD4+ T cells from PBMCs. Subset: CD45RA+ positively selected. The receptors were gathered from a man between 18 and 35 years old in good health. Some clones in this sample may be carry-over from other donors' samples.

The chain combines TRBV5-1 with TRBJ2-7; D unclear. CDR1 is SGHRS and CDR2 is YFSETQ in the germline V gene. This CDR3 is 12 amino acids long. V lost 4 bases and J lost 5, with 10 bases in between. In nucleotides, the CDR3 is TGCGCCAGCAGCGTGGTCGGCCACGAGCAGTACTTC. It encodes CASSVVGHEQYF.

The chain links TRBV4-2 to TRBJ1-2, with a possible D match to TRBD1 (6 bases). The germline V gene encodes CDR1 LGHNA and CDR2 YNFKEQ. The CDR3 is 16 amino acids. The ends were cut back, 1 base at V and 7 bases at J, with 19 bases in the middle. The CDR3 loop is CASSQVGGEVGSGYTF. In DNA form, the CDR3 reads TGTGCCAGCAGCCAAGTGGGGGGCGAAGTAGGATCTGGCTACACCTTC.

The chain combines TRBV7-2 with TRBJ2-3, with 14 positions matching TRBD2. After removal of 1 base from V and 0 bases from J, the junction contained 3 bases not matched to a gene. In germline, CDR1 is SGHTA, CDR2 FQGNSA. This CDR3 comprises 18 residues. In DNA form, the CDR3 reads TGTGCCAGCAGCTTAGGACTAGCGGGAGGGCCGAGCACAGATACGCAGTATTTT. Its protein product is CASSLGLAGGPSTDTQYF.

This clone has just one count. The chain uses TRBV11-3 and TRBJ2-3, with 7 bases that match TRBD2. Germline CDR1 reads SGHNT; CDR2 reads YENEEA. After removal of 6 bases from V and 0 bases from J, the junction contained 3 bases not matched to a gene. This CDR3 comprises 14 residues. Written as DNA, the CDR3 is TGTGCCAGCAGAGGACTAGTTAGCACAGATACGCAGTATTTT. It translates to CASRGLVSTDTQYF.

Here the CDR3 reads CASSLKATLPVSEQFF. CDR3 sequence (DNA): TGTGCCAGCAGTTTGAAGGCGACCCTCCCTGTCAGTGAGCAGTTCTTC. V usage is TRBV27 and J usage is TRBJ2-1, with D unclear. Per germline, CDR1 MNHEY and CDR2 SMNVEV (reference sequence). With 3 bases removed from V and 9 bases from J, the gap between germline ends came to 21 bases. The CDR3 is made up of 16 amino acids.

The J gene is TRBJ2-7, the V gene TRBV5-4; D is unclear. V was pared by 0 bases and J by 3 bases, with 10 bases between. This CDR3 spans 14 amino acids. CDR1 is SGHNT, CDR2 YYREEE, per germline (reference sequence). The CDR3, as DNA: TGTGCCAGCAGCTTGGGTCAGCCATTCTACGAGCAGTACTTC. Translating it yields CASSLGQPFYEQYF.

The chain links TRBV6-6 to TRBJ1-5; 8 positions match TRBD1. CDR1 is MNHNY, CDR2 SVGAGI, per germline (reference sequence). Germline trimming cut 6 bases from V and 2 bases from J; bases unmatched to any gene: 6. This CDR3 is 15 amino acids long. This CDR3 reads CASRALQGGNQPQHF. CDR3 coding DNA: TGTGCCAGCAGGGCCCTACAGGGGGGCAATCAGCCCCAGCATTTT.

V is TRBV7-8 and J is TRBJ1-1; D gene uncertain. This CDR3 region has 14 residues. Germline V CDR1 and CDR2: SGHVS, FQNEAQ. The V end lost 5 bases, the J end lost 3 bases, and 13 bases lay between the germline ends. The CDR3 spells CASSVAGFDTEAFF. The CDR3 DNA is TGTGCCAGCAGCGTGGCGGGTTTTGACACTGAAGCTTTCTTT.

J is TRBJ2-2 and V is TRBV4-3; D is unresolved. CDR1 is LGHNA and CDR2 is YSLEER in the germline V gene. V lost 7 bases and J 6 bases, leaving 21 bases between the germline ends. The CDR3 is 16 amino acids. The CDR3 nucleotides read TGCGCCAGCACCCGTTCCGTTCAGGTGTTCTCCGGGGAGCTGTTTTTT. Translation: CASTRSVQVFSGELFF.

This clone was detected a few times. The chain recombines TRBV28 with TRBJ1-5; perhaps TRBD1 as D (5 bases). Germline CDR1 is MDHEN and CDR2 is SYDVKM. The CDR3 runs to 14 residues. Deletions cut 3 bases from V and 3 bases from J, with 9 bases between. CDR3 DNA sequence: TGTGCCAGCAGTTTCTCAGGGTACAATCAGCCCCAGCATTTT. Amino acids: CASSFSGYNQPQHF.

The chain recombines TRBV6-6 with TRBJ1-2; 7 bases fit TRBD1. With V trimmed by 2 bases and J by 5 bases, 5 bases remained unmatched. The germline V gene encodes CDR1 MNHNY and CDR2 SVGAGI (reference sequence). The CDR3 runs 14 residues. CDR3 sequence reads: CASSYPGTDYGYTF. The CDR3 DNA reads TGTGCCAGCAGTTACCCCGGGACAGATTATGGCTACACCTTC.

The chain is built from TRBV7-9 and TRBJ2-4, with D tentatively TRBD1 or TRBD2 (5 bases each). Trimming pared 5 bases from V and 13 bases from J, leaving 21 bases between. This CDR3 is built from 14 residues. Germline V gene data show CDR1 as SEHNR and CDR2 as FQNEAQ (reference sequence). The CDR3 region is CASSPGTTSAGQYF. The CDR3 bases are TGTGCCAGCAGCCCCGGGACCACATCGGCAGGGCAGTACTTC.

This clone was recorded only once. The chain is built from TRBV5-1 and TRBJ2-7, with 13 bases matching TRBD2. Germline V gene lookup returns CDR1 SGHRS and CDR2 YFSETQ. After removal of 0 bases from V and 2 bases from J, the junction contained 14 bases not matched to a gene. This CDR3 is 20 amino acids long. The CDR3 loop is CASSLALRGAGTSGTYEQYF. CDR3 in DNA: TGCGCCAGCAGCTTGGCCCTGCGCGGAGCCGGGACTAGCGGGACCTACGAGCAGTACTTC.

On this clone itself: Other DNA sequences from this sample encode an identical CDR3 as well. The chain uses TRBV5-1 and TRBJ1-1; tentatively, D is TRBD1 (6 bases). Trimming stripped 2 bases from V and 1 base from J, with 12 bases between. Germline V CDR1 and CDR2: SGHRS, YFSETQ. This CDR3 is 15 amino acids long. Here the CDR3 DNA reads TGCGCCAGCAGCTTCCTGACAGGCTCGAACACTGAAGCTTTCTTT. It yields the protein CASSFLTGSNTEAFF.

The genes are TRBV29-1 and TRBJ2-7; 8 nucleotides align to TRBD1. CDR1 is SQVTM and CDR2 is ANQGSEA in the germline V gene. The CDR3 consists of 14 residues. V gave up 5 bases and J gave up 4 bases; unmatched junction bases: 10. The CDR3 region has the DNA TGCAGCGTTTTAGGTGGAGGACAGGGTTACGAGCAGTACTTC. Residues: CSVLGGGQGYEQYF.

The chain uses TRBV5-1 and TRBJ2-1, with TRBD2 identical over 12 bases. V was clipped by 0 bases and J by 8 bases; unmatched bases: 6. The CDR3 length is 16 residues. Germline loops: CDR1 SGHRS, CDR2 YFSETQ. The DNA for the CDR3 is TGCGCCAGCAGCTTGGAACTAGCGGGAGGAGGGGATGAGCAGTTCTTC. Protein product: CASSLELAGGGDEQFF.

CDR3 in amino acids: CASSQSSSYEQYF. The DNA of the CDR3 is TGTGCCAGCTCACAAAGTAGCTCCTACGAGCAGTACTTC. The chain recombines TRBV18 with TRBJ2-7; D is uncertain. Trimming left V 4 bases short and J 0 bases short, with 7 bases between. Germline lookup yields CDR1 KGHSH and CDR2 LQKENI. The CDR3 is 13 residues long. The full variable domain, its missing parts supplied by reference TRBV18 and TRBJ2-7, is NAGVMQNPRHLVRRRGQEARLRCSPMKGHSHVYWYRQLPEEGLKFMVYLQKENIIDESGMPKERFSAEFPKEGPSILRIQQVVRGDSAAYFCASSQSSSYEQYFGPGTRLTVT.

The J gene is TRBJ2-3, the V gene TRBV5-1; D call uncertain. CDR3 length: 14 residues. V was pared by 4 bases and J by 4 bases, with 13 bases between. Germline-derived CDR1 and CDR2 are SGHRS and YFSETQ. The CDR3 sequence is CASSIGLEADTQYF. CDR3 nucleotides: TGCGCCAGCAGCATCGGCCTGGAAGCAGATACGCAGTATTTT. The full variable domain, in which reference TRBV5-1 and TRBJ2-3 provide the parts outside the CDR3, is KAGVTQTPRYLIKTRGQQVTLSCSPISGHRSVSWYQQTPGQGLQFLFEYFSETQRNKGNFPGRFSGRQFSNSRSEMNVSTLELGDSALYLCASSIGLEADTQYFGPGTRLTVL.

This sequence joins TRBV30 and TRBJ2-5; TRBD1 or TRBD2 may be the D gene (5 bases each). The germline V gene has CDR1 GTSNPN and CDR2 SVGIG (reference sequence). Trimming took off 4 bases at V and 5 bases at J, with 17 bases between the two ends. The CDR3 is 14 residues long. This chain's CDR3 is CAWNPREWRETQYF. In DNA form, the CDR3 reads TGTGCCTGGAATCCCAGGGAGTGGCGGGAGACCCAGTACTTC.

V usage is TRBV11-3 and J usage is TRBJ2-3; no firm D call. Germline V CDR1 and CDR2: SGHNT, YENEEA. The CDR3 is 15 residues long. Trimming removed 5 bases at V and 1 base at J, with 13 bases between. This CDR3 is CASSPYGGGTDTQYF. The CDR3 DNA follows: TGTGCCAGCAGCCCTTATGGTGGGGGCACAGATACGCAGTATTTT. The whole variable domain, filled in from reference TRBV11-3 and TRBJ2-3, reads EAGVVQSPRYKIIEKKQPVAFWCNPISGHNTLYWYLQNLGQGPELLIRYENEEAVDDSQLPKDRFSAERLKGVDSTLKIQPAELGDSAVYLCASSPYGGGTDTQYFGPGTRLTVL.

The rearrangement uses TRBV11-3 and TRBJ1-1, with TRBD1 identical over 7 bases. The CDR3 covers 14 residues. J was trimmed by 6 bases and V by 3 bases; bases with no gene match: 7. The germline V gene encodes CDR1 SGHNT and CDR2 YENEEA. CDR3 nucleotides: TGTGCCAGCAGCTTCTTCGGGGGACAGCCTGAAGCTTTCTTT. It specifies CASSFFGGQPEAFF.

The chain carries TRBV18 and TRBJ2-5; TRBD1 matches 8 bases. Germline V lookup: CDR1 KGHSH, CDR2 LQKENI. With V trimmed by 3 bases and J by 4 bases, 4 bases remained unmatched. CDR3 size: 14 residues. CDR3 sequence: CASSPGQAVETQYF. CDR3 nucleotides: TGTGCCAGCTCACCGGGACAGGCGGTAGAGACCCAGTACTTC.

The chain couples TRBV19 to TRBJ2-2; no clear D gene. CDR3 length: 14 residues. Germline lookup yields CDR1 LNHDA and CDR2 SQIVND (reference sequence). V lost 7 bases and J lost 8, with 17 bases in between. CDR3 loop: CASNDRSRLGELFF. The CDR3 nucleotides are TGTGCCAGTAATGATCGGTCGAGGTTAGGGGAGCTGTTTTTT.